This T cell receptor (beta chain) was identified during a study of blood T cell repertoires in COVID-19. Study-wide context: COVID-19 samples, acute and convalescent, were from the United States, Italy and Spain. T cells, B-cell-depleted T cells, or PBMCs provided the cDNA or gDNA that served as material.

Original processing notes: For nucleated cells, counts were estimated from reference gene primer amplification. Profiled with immunoSEQ multiplex PCR; TCRdb holds only in-frame clones, not every one. From that table come the V and J calls and clone size; the DNA was used to work out D and trimming. The table has 20,000 to 30,000 clones, 60% to 70% seen once. This clone was counted only a few times. V was pared by 2 bases and J by 1 base, with 10 bases of the junction left unmatched. The CDR3 runs to 17 residues. CDR1 and CDR2 from the germline V gene are KGHSH and LQKENI. The chain recombines TRBV18 with TRBJ1-1, with 7 bases matching TRBD1. Sample: peripheral blood. This receptor was identified in a man aged 60 to 69 with active or convalescent COVID-19. The CDR3 loop reads CASSPGRGTVRNTEAFF. CDR3 DNA sequence: TGTGCCAGCTCACCAGGGCGAGGGACAGTTAGGAACACTGAAGCTTTCTTT.